This T cell receptor (beta chain) was sequenced in a study of blood T cell repertoires in COVID-19. Germline V lookup: CDR1 LNHDA, CDR2 SQIVND (reference sequence). With 8 bases removed from V and 8 bases from J, the gap between germline ends came to 16 bases. The CDR3 is made up of 13 amino acids. Clones were sequenced by immunoSEQ multiplex PCR, and TCRdb holds only the in-frame ones, with some missing. The sample contains about 210,000 clones, approximately 85% of which appear only once. Membership in each cohort depended on participant-reported clinical history. Sequenced input: PBMCs or T cells enriched from blood (not recorded which). The sequence came from a middle-aged man with acute COVID-19. The chain combines TRBV19 with TRBJ2-1; D is possibly TRBD2 (5 bases). The DNA of the CDR3 is TGTGCCAGTGCGTCCCGGGTTAGCGATGAGCAGTTCTTC. Translation gives CASASRVSDEQFF.